The source of this T cell receptor beta chain is a study of T cell repertoires in cytomegalovirus infection (dated by TCRdb to about 2019). Study-wide context: Because public TCR beta signatures pointed to carriage of CMV infection together with the matching HLA type, the HLA type of each donor mattered for the analysis.

Per the germline V gene, SGHDN is the CDR1 and FVKESK is the CDR2. V sheds 3 bases and J sheds 7 bases, leaving 10 bases between their ends. Taken from cysteine to phenylalanine, the CDR3 has 13 residues. Of all the DNA, just the CDR3 is kept, 39 bases in frame from base 1. Overall results and qualifications from the work: The ex vivo response was dominated by HLA-C-restricted CMV-specific TCR beta clonotypes, which also provided the single most frequent clonotype in two of eight donors. Carriers of CMV infection plus the relevant HLA type were discriminated by the cumulative frequency of public TCR beta family members in the study cohort and in an independent roughly 400-donor cohort.

Data came from an Illumina HiSeq 1500. Through fastp at Q25 and MiXCR, TCRdb rebuilt clones from the public reads, retaining in-frame beta chains. Entries are consolidated by CDR3 protein sequence, retaining the most common genes and DNA. The sample yields around 740,000 distinct CDR3 sequences; 35% to 45% were counted once. Roughly 2.9% of the sample comes from the top ten. For this clonotype: Its target antigen remains unknown. Within one base of it there is no much larger clone, and no base qualities were kept.

This receptor was obtained from a human donor in good health (CMV status not recorded). Some clones in this sample may be carry-over from other donors' samples. The sample consisted of PBMCs. The chain is made from TRBV14 and TRBJ1-5; too little of a D gene remains to name it. The CDR3 protein sequence reads: CASSHSSGQPQHF. The DNA sequence follows: TGTGCCAGCAGCCACTCATCAGGACAGCCCCAGCATTTT.